The 15 T cell receptor beta chains below come from one sample, sequenced in a study of blood T cells in healthy people across ages. Through a sample-barcoded 5' primer and a J-beta primer mix, a second PCR was run for about 7 to 12 cycles. TCRdb called the 5' RACE reads again in MiXCR, with one record for every CDR3 protein. The sample includes 800,000 or so distinct CDR3 sequences, 46% of them seen just once. Sequenced material: blood. The receptors were sampled from a man older than 75 in good health.

J is TRBJ2-1 and V is TRBV3-1; D tentatively reads TRBD1 or TRBD2 (5 bases each). CDR3 length equals 16 residues. CDR1 and CDR2 from the germline V gene are LGHDT and YNNKEL (reference sequence). V lost 1 base and J 2 bases, leaving 12 bases between the germline ends. The CDR3 spells CASSQGVGVAYNEQFF. As DNA, the CDR3 is TGTGCCAGCAGCCAAGGGGTGGGGGTAGCCTACAATGAGCAGTTCTTC.

This clonotype was seen only once. This chain uses TRBV29-1 with TRBJ2-3, with D perhaps TRBD2 (6 bases). The CDR3 loop spans 14 amino acids. Germline assignment: CDR1 SQVTM and CDR2 ANQGSEA. The germline V and J ends were trimmed by 5 bases and 0 bases, with 12 bases remaining between them. The CDR3 protein is CSVYSGTSTDTQYF. As DNA, the CDR3 is TGCAGCGTTTACTCCGGGACTAGCACAGATACGCAGTATTTT.

With respect to this clonotype: Given a much more abundant clone one base away, this may be a read error. The J gene is TRBJ2-1, the V gene TRBV7-2; TRBD2 agrees at 10 bases. The CDR3 is 14 residues long. Germline CDR1 and CDR2: SGHTA and FQGNSA. The CDR3 loop is CACSLQLAGNEQFF. The CDR3 DNA follows: TGTGCCTGCAGCTTACAACTAGCGGGAAATGAGCAGTTCTTC.

This chain uses TRBV5-1 with TRBJ2-1, with 8 bases aligning to TRBD2. The V gene end was trimmed by 5 bases and the J gene end by 4 bases; junction bases not matched to a gene: 8. This CDR3 contains 15 residues. Germline loops: CDR1 SGHRS, CDR2 YFSETQ. CDR3: CASSSTSGYYNEQFF. DNA of the CDR3: TGCGCCAGCAGTAGCACTAGCGGATATTACAATGAGCAGTTCTTC.

This clonotype was recorded a few times. The V gene is TRBV10-3, the J gene TRBJ1-1; D gene unclear. Germline CDR1 and CDR2: ENHRY and SYGVKD. The CDR3 runs 16 residues. Trimming took 0 bases from V and 2 from J, leaving 13 bases between them. CDR3 sequence: CAISESWESENTEAFF. The CDR3 DNA is TGTGCCATCAGTGAGTCTTGGGAATCTGAAAACACTGAAGCTTTCTTT.

This chain links TRBV15 with TRBJ2-4, with a weak D call TRBD1 (7 bases). The CDR3 has 14 residues. The V end was cut by 3 bases, the J end by 8 bases, with 14 bases between. The germline CDR1 and CDR2 sequences are LNHNV and YYDKDF (reference sequence). CDR3 residues: CATSRTGRMDIQYF. Here the CDR3 DNA reads TGTGCCACCAGCAGGACAGGGAGGATGGACATTCAGTACTTC.

The V and J genes are TRBV6-2 or TRBV6-3 and TRBJ2-1; 7 bases line up with TRBD2. Germline V gene lookup returns CDR1 MNHEY and CDR2 SVGEGT. Trimming cost V 5 bases and J 8 bases; bases outside gene matches: 12. There are 15 residues in the CDR3. Here the CDR3 DNA reads TGTGCCAGCAGTAAACTAGCGCTCACGGGGGATGAGCAGTTCTTC. Residues: CASSKLALTGDEQFF.

This clonotype has only a few counts. The V call is TRBV12-3 or TRBV12-4, the J call TRBJ2-1; 11 bases match TRBD2. V lost 0 bases, J lost 0 bases, and 4 bases stayed unmatched. CDR3 length equals 18 residues. In nucleotides, the CDR3 is TGTGCCAGCAGTTTAGCGGGACTAGCGGCGAGCTCCTACAATGAGCAGTTCTTC. It encodes CASSLAGLAASSYNEQFF.

This clonotype was counted only a few times. One end of the junction fails to match germline, which may point to a read error. The rearrangement uses TRBV15 and TRBJ2-1; TRBD2 matches 9 bases. The CDR3 extends over 17 amino acids. CDR1 is LNHNV and CDR2 is YYDKDF in the germline V gene (reference sequence). This chain's CDR3 is CATSGDSGGDHFNEQFF. The CDR3 DNA reads TGTGCCACCAGCGGAGATAGCGGGGGCGACCACTTCAATGAGCAGTTCTTC. Based on the CDR3 plus reference TRBV15 and TRBJ2-1, the full variable domain is DAMVIQNPRYQVTQFGKPVTLSCSQTLNHNVMYWYQQKSSQAPKLLFHYYDKDFNNEADTPDNFQSRRPNTSFCFLDIRSPGLGDTAMYLCATSGDSGGDHFNEQFFGPGTRLTVL.

This clonotype was found a few times. J is TRBJ2-7 and V is TRBV10-2; D is perhaps TRBD1 or TRBD2 (5 bases each). CDR1 and CDR2 (germline): WSHSY, SAAADI. V lost 7 bases and J lost 5, with 9 bases in between. The CDR3 is 11 amino acids. The CDR3, as DNA: TGCGCCAGCACACAGGAGGACGAGCAGTACTTC. Encoded protein: CASTQEDEQYF.

The chain recombines TRBV5-1 with TRBJ1-1; TRBD1 agrees at 9 bases. The CDR3 is made up of 14 amino acids. The V gene's germline CDR1 is SGHRS and CDR2 YFSETQ. The V and J ends lost 7 bases and 7 bases, in that order; junction bases with no gene match: 11. The CDR3 nucleotides are TGCGCCAGCGGGCATCCGGACAGGGGTCATGAAGCTTTCTTT. Translating gives CASGHPDRGHEAFF.

The rearrangement uses TRBV24-1 and TRBJ1-2, with D unclear. There are 13 residues in the CDR3. Germline assignment: CDR1 KGHDR and CDR2 SFDVKD. V was pared by 4 bases and J by 9 bases, with 14 bases between. Here the CDR3 reads CATSEEPRKSYTF. The CDR3 DNA reads as TGTGCCACCAGTGAGGAGCCGAGAAAAAGCTACACCTTC.

This clonotype was recorded a few times. J is TRBJ2-3 and V is TRBV12-3 or TRBV12-4; TRBD2 matches at 12 bases. The CDR3 runs 13 residues. V gave up 6 bases and J gave up 8 bases; unmatched junction bases: 3. Written as DNA, the CDR3 is TGTGCCAGCAGACCGACTAGCGGGAGTACGCAGTATTTT. Its protein is CASRPTSGSTQYF.

This chain links TRBV28 with TRBJ2-1; the D gene is possibly TRBD2 (6 bases). This CDR3 has 14 residues. V lost 7 bases and J 6 bases, leaving 16 bases between the germline ends. Germline CDR1 is MDHEN and CDR2 is SYDVKM. The CDR3: CASISGTLFNEQFF. CDR3 in DNA: TGTGCCAGCATATCCGGGACTCTCTTCAATGAGCAGTTCTTC.

This clonotype was observed a handful of times. This chain uses TRBV20-1 with TRBJ2-3, with D perhaps matching TRBD2 (6 bases). The CDR3 totals 15 residues. With 1 base removed from V and 1 base from J, the gap between germline ends came to 12 bases. From germline, CDR1 is DFQATT and CDR2 SNEGSKA (reference sequence). The chain's CDR3 is CSARAGSGRTDTQYF. The CDR3 nucleotides read TGCAGTGCTAGAGCGGGTAGCGGTCGCACAGATACGCAGTATTTT.